This TCR beta chain was identified during a study of T cell changes during pregnancy in multiple sclerosis. Sequenced by immunoSEQ multiplex PCR; TCRdb stores in-frame clones only, minus some. The table lists roughly 40,000 clones, 88% of them singletons. This CDR3 spans 14 amino acids. V gave up 0 bases and J gave up 7 bases, with 10 bases separating them. Germline lookup yields CDR1 LGHNT and CDR2 FRNRAP. The table lists this clone with a count of one. Sequences were derived from CD4+ T cells from peripheral blood mononuclear cells, sampled before pregnancy. The clonotype originates from a female donor with multiple sclerosis, enrolled in a pregnancy study. The chain uses TRBV12-5 and TRBJ2-1; D gene unclear. The CDR3 nucleotides are TGTGCTAGTGGTTTGGTACCGAGCATTAATGAGCAGTTCTTC. Residues: CASGLVPSINEQFF.